Each of the 13 T cell receptor beta chains below was sequenced from the same sample in a study of shared clonotypes between healthy human individuals. Assay used: immunoSEQ multiplex PCR; TCRdb lists only in-frame clones, some missing. This sample carries just over 2,000,000 clones, 85% to 95% of them seen once, and the ten largest clones take 0.13%. The material sequenced was naive CD4+ T cells sorted from blood. Subset given: CD45RA+ positively selected. These receptors all stem from a man in his late teens or twenties in good health.

The V call is TRBV11-2, the J call TRBJ2-3; tentatively, D is TRBD2 (6 bases). Trimming shortened V by 5 bases and J by 7 bases, and 19 bases separated the two germline ends. Germline V CDR1 and CDR2: SGHAT, FQNNGV. The CDR3 has 15 amino acids. CDR3 DNA: TGTGCCAGCAGCGGGGCGGGATATGCATCACATACGCAGTATTTT. This sequence encodes CASSGAGYASHTQYF.

The rearrangement links TRBV6-1 to TRBJ1-6; D is unresolved. Deletions cut 7 bases from V and 8 bases from J, with 15 bases between. The CDR3 runs to 14 residues. Germline CDR1 reads MNHNS; CDR2 reads SASEGT. CDR3 DNA: TGTGCCAGCACCCCAGTCGGTGGGGATTCACCCCTCCACTTT. This sequence encodes CASTPVGGDSPLHF.

The chain links TRBV20-1 to TRBJ1-4; D is uncertain. This CDR3 spans 11 amino acids. Per germline, CDR1 DFQATT and CDR2 SNEGSKA (reference sequence). Trimming left V 6 bases short and J 7 bases short, with 9 bases between. In DNA form, the CDR3 reads TGCAGTGCCAATTCAGGTGAAAAACTGTTTTTT. This gives the protein CSANSGEKLFF.

The chain couples TRBV27 to TRBJ2-3, with D perhaps given as TRBD1 or TRBD2 (5 bases each). In germline, CDR1 is MNHEY, CDR2 SMNVEV (reference sequence). The ends were cut back, 7 bases at V and 3 bases at J, with 17 bases in the middle. The CDR3 length is 15 residues. The CDR3 bases are TGTGCCAGCACCCTAGAGGGCAGGGAGACAGATACGCAGTATTTT. It translates to CASTLEGRETDTQYF.

This clone was counted once. The rearrangement uses TRBV19 and TRBJ1-2, with D perhaps matching TRBD1 (6 bases). The CDR3 extends over 15 amino acids. V was pared by 2 bases and J by 2 bases, with 12 bases between. Germline values: CDR1 LNHDA, CDR2 SQIVND (reference sequence). The CDR3 here is CASSIITGRNYGYTF. DNA for the CDR3: TGTGCCAGTAGTATAATCACAGGGCGGAACTATGGCTACACCTTC.

The gene calls are TRBV2 and TRBJ1-2, with TRBD1 matching 8 bases. After removal of 6 bases from V and 6 bases from J, the junction contained 6 bases not matched to a gene. This CDR3 has 13 residues. Germline V lookup: CDR1 SNHLY, CDR2 FYNNEI. CDR3 sequence reads: CASSRDRSDGYTF. The CDR3 region has the DNA TGTGCCAGCAGCCGGGACAGGAGCGATGGCTACACCTTC. The variable domain in full, with the rest retrieved from reference TRBV2 and TRBJ1-2, is EPEVTQTPSHQVTQMGQEVILRCVPISNHLYFYWYRQILGQKVEFLVSFYNNEISEKSEIFDDQFSVERPDGSNFTLKIRSTKLEDSAMYFCASSRDRSDGYTFGSGTRLTVV.

The gene calls are TRBV9 and TRBJ2-7, with 10 bases identical to TRBD1. This CDR3 is 12 amino acids long. The ends lost 7 bases at V and 5 bases at J; junction bases unmatched: 3. CDR1 SGDLS and CDR2 YYNGEE come from the germline V gene. In DNA form, the CDR3 reads TGTGCCAGCCCGGACAGGGGGGACGAGCAGTACTTC. This gives the protein CASPDRGDEQYF.

Regarding this clone: One base away lies a much larger clone, so this may be a sequencing read error. This chain links TRBV19 with TRBJ1-1; D remains unclear. The CDR3 has 13 residues. The germline V gene has CDR1 LNHDA and CDR2 SQIVND (reference sequence). CDR3 DNA: TGTACCAGTAGTATAGCGAGGGCCACTGAAGCTTTCTTT. Amino acid sequence: CTSSIARATEAFF.

The V gene is TRBV7-9, the J gene TRBJ2-7, with D tentatively TRBD2 (5 bases). Germline V gene sequence: CDR1 SEHNR, CDR2 FQNEAQ (reference sequence). V was shortened by 6 bases and J by 6 bases, with 15 bases between the two germline ends. The length of the CDR3 is 13 residues. The CDR3 protein is CASSLDGLSEQYF. CDR3 nucleotide sequence: TGTGCCAGCAGTCTCGACGGACTGAGCGAGCAGTACTTC.

The V and J genes are TRBV6-4 and TRBJ2-2; possibly TRBD2 for D (5 bases). Trimming removed 5 bases from V and 2 bases from J, with 9 bases in between. The CDR3 is made up of 14 amino acids. In germline, CDR1 is MRHNA, CDR2 SNTAGT. CDR3 sequence: CASSPTTNTGELFF. CDR3 DNA: TGTGCCAGCAGTCCGACTACCAACACCGGGGAGCTGTTTTTT.

V usage is TRBV18 and J usage is TRBJ1-2; tentative D call: TRBD1 (5 bases). Trimming removed 0 bases from V and 8 bases from J, with 13 bases in between. The CDR3 has 14 residues. The germline CDR1 and CDR2 sequences are KGHSH and LQKENI. CDR3 nucleotide sequence: TGTGCCAGCTCACCACCCCCCGGGGCGCAAGGCTACACCTTC. Its translation: CASSPPPGAQGYTF.

This rearrangement joins TRBV18 to TRBJ2-5; tentatively, D is TRBD1 (5 bases). The germline V and J ends were trimmed by 5 bases and 4 bases, with 17 bases remaining between them. The CDR3 has 15 residues. Germline-derived CDR1 and CDR2 are KGHSH and LQKENI. This CDR3 is CASSSGWGGAETQYF. CDR3 DNA: TGTGCCAGCTCATCAGGATGGGGTGGGGCAGAGACCCAGTACTTC.

As concerns this clone: Distinct nucleotide sequences in the sample also encode this CDR3. This sequence joins TRBV11-2 and TRBJ1-2; D is unresolved. Germline V lookup: CDR1 SGHAT, CDR2 FQNNGV. This CDR3 spans 14 amino acids. V was trimmed by 1 base and J by 0 bases, leaving 6 bases between them. CDR3 bases: TGTGCCAGCAGCTTAGGGCGGTCTAACTATGGCTACACCTTC. Protein product: CASSLGRSNYGYTF. Full variable domain (remainder filled in from reference TRBV11-2 and TRBJ1-2): EAGVAQSPRYKIIEKRQSVAFWCNPISGHATLYWYQQILGQGPKLLIQFQNNGVVDDSQLPKDRFSAERLKGVDSTLKIQPAKLEDSAVYLCASSLGRSNYGYTFGSGTRLTVV.